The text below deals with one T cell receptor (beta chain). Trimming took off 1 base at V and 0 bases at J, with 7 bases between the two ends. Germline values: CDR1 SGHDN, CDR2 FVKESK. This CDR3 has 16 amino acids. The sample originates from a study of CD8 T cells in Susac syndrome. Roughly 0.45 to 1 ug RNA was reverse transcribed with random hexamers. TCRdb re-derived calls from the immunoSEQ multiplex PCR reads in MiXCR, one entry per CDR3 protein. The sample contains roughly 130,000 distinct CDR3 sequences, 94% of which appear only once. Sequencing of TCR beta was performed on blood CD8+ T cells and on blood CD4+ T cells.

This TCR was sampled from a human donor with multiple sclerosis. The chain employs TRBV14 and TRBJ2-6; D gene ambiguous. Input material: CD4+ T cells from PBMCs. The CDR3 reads CASSQVRHSGANVLTF. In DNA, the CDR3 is TGTGCCAGCAGCCAAGTACGGCACTCTGGGGCCAACGTCCTGACTTTC.